This T cell receptor (beta chain) was sequenced during a study of vaccination and CD4 T cells after COVID-19. Study-level background: Median time from COVID diagnosis to post-COVID sampling was more than 95 days (35 to 161).

Oncomine TCR Beta short-read sequencing was applied to DNA from cultured CD4+ T cells. A single record per CDR3 protein comes from TCRdb applying MiXCR to the PCR reads. The table includes around 11,000 distinct CDR3 sequences, approximately 70% detected once. Study-wide results and limits: With convalescent patients, a median about 86% of reactive clones emerged solely after vaccination.

Concerning this clonotype itself: Its antigen remains unknown.

Treatment in this sample: roughly 10-day PBMC culture with coronavirus spike peptide pools or control peptides (ViraFEST assay). When about ten days of culture had elapsed, CD4+ T cells were isolated by negative selection. Germline-derived CDR1 and CDR2 are SQVTM and ANQGSEA. The CDR3 has 15 residues. Deletions cut 5 bases from V and 10 bases from J, with 23 bases between. Sequenced sample: CD4+ T cells from blood, cultured in vitro. The chain combines TRBV29-1 with TRBJ1-4; a possible D gene is TRBD1 (6 bases). The source is a human donor who had recovered from COVID-19. CDR3 nucleotides: TGCAGCGTTTCCCAAGAAGGGGGGGGCGCGGGAAAACTGTTTTTT. Protein sequence: CSVSQEGGGAGKLFF.